The T cell receptor (beta chain) described here comes from a study of T cell responses to AZD1222 COVID-19 vaccine. Whole-study context: Second doses at about 4 or about 12 weeks were pooled. Regarding the study as a whole: Donors were chiefly white British, with a greater number of females, and clonal diversity was perhaps underestimated. Sampled repertoires all dated from after the peak T cell response. The study found Spike-specific TCR breadth and depth rose after two AZD1222 doses.

This clone was observed a handful of times. The antigen is not known. CDR1 and CDR2 (germline): PRHDT, FYEKMQ (reference sequence). This CDR3 is built from 13 residues. V shed 4 bases and J shed 6 bases, with 12 bases lying between them. Assay: immunoSEQ multiplex PCR; the TCRdb copy retains only in-frame clones and omits some. The sample lists approximately 120,000 clones, about 89% occurring once. The receptor was derived from an adult in good health. This rearrangement joins TRBV13 to TRBJ1-2; weak D call: TRBD1 (5 bases). The material was peripheral blood, obtained on day 0 of AZD1222 vaccination. CDR3: CASSSTGFDGYTF. CDR3 sequence (DNA): TGTGCCAGCAGCTCCACAGGATTCGATGGCTACACCTTC.